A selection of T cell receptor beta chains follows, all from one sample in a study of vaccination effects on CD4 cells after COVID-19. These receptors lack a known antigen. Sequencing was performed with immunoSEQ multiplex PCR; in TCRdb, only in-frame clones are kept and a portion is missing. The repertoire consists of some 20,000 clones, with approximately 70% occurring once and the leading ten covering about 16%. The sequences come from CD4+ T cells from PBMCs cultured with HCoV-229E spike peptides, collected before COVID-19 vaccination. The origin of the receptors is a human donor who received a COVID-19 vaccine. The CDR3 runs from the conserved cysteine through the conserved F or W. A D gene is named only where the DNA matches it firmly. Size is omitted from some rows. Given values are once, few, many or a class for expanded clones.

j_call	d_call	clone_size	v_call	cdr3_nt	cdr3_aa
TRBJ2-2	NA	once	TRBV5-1	TGCGCCAGCAGCTCCCCACAAACCGGGGAGCTGTTTTTT	CASSSPQTGELFF
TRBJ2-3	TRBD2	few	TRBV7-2	TGTGCCAGCAGCCTGAGCGGGGGGGCCTTCGTGGGCACAGATACGCAGTATTTT	CASSLSGGAFVGTDTQYF
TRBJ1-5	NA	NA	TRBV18	TGTGCCAGCTCACCCCCTTCGTCCCGAGGGGGCAATCAGCCCCAGCATTTT	CASSPPSSRGGNQPQHF
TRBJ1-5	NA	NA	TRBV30	TGTGCCTGGAGTGTGCGTGGATCCTCGGGCCAGCCCCAGCATTTT	CAWSVRGSSGQPQHF
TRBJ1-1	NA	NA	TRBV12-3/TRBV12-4	TGTGCCAGCAGTTTAATAACGAACACTGAAGCTTTCTTT	CASSLITNTEAFF
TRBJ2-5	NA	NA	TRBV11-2	TGTGCCAGCAGCCCTCGGAGGCAGGGAGAGACCCAGTACTTC	CASSPRRQGETQYF
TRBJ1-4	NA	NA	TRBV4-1	TGCGCCAGCAGGGGCCCTTGGGAAAAACTGTTTTTT	CASRGPWEKLFF
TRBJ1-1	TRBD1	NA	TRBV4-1	TGCGCCAGCAGCCTCCCCACAGGGGGGGTCACTGAAGCTTTCTTT	CASSLPTGGVTEAFF
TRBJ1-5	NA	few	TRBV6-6	TGTGCCAGCAGTCTCCGGGGAGGAGTCTATGATAGCAATCAGCCCCAGCATTTT	CASSLRGGVYDSNQPQHF
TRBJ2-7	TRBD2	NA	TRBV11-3	TGTGCCAGCAGCTCCGGGGGGTCAGCGACCTACGAGCAGTACTTC	CASSSGGSATYEQYF
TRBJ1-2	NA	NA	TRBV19	TGTGCCAGTAGTACTAACTATGGCTACACCTTC	CASSTNYGYTF
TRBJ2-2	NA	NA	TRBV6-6	TGTGCCAGCAGTTACTTTAGCCCCGGGGAGCTGTTTTTT	CASSYFSPGELFF
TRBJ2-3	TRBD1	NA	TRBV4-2	TGTGCCAGCAGCCAAGGACAGGGGTACATAGATACGCAGTATTTT	CASSQGQGYIDTQYF
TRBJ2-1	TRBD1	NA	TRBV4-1	TGCGCCAGCAGCCAAGACGACAGGGGGCTATTGAATGAGCAGTTCTTC	CASSQDDRGLLNEQFF
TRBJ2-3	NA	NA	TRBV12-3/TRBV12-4	TGTGCCAGCAGTTTAGGGGTCACAGATACGCAGTATTTT	CASSLGVTDTQYF
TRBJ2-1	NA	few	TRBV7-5	TGTGTCAGAAGCCATATAGCGGGAGATGGGGATGAGCAGTTCTTC	CVRSHIAGDGDEQFF
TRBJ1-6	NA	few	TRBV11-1	TGTGCCAGCAGCTTCAGGGGCGACAATTCACCCCTCCACTTT	CASSFRGDNSPLHF
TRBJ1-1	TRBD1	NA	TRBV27	TGTGCCAGCAGTTTAGCGACAGGGATGAACACTGAAGCTTTCTTT	CASSLATGMNTEAFF
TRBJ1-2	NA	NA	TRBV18	TGTGCCAGCTCACCAGAGGCGCGGGGGTTGGTGCGCGGCTACACCTTC	CASSPEARGLVRGYTF
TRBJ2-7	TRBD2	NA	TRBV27	TGTGCCAGTTCGTCTAGCGGGAGGTACGAGCAGTACTTC	CASSSSGRYEQYF
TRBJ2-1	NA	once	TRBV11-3	TGTGCCAGCAGCTTAGAATCCGGTGAGCAGTTCTTC	CASSLESGEQFF
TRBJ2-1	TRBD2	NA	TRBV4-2	TGTGCCAGCAGCCAAGATGGGACTAGCGGCTACAATGAGCAGTTCTTC	CASSQDGTSGYNEQFF
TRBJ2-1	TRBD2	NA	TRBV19	TGTGCCAGTAGTGTACTAGCGGGTAACTACAATGAGCAGTTCTTC	CASSVLAGNYNEQFF
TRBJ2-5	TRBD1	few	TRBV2	TGTGCCAGCTTCCGGGACAGGGGGCTCGGGGAGACCCAGTACTTC	CASFRDRGLGETQYF
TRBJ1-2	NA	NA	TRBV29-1	TGCAGCGTTGAACCCCAGAACTATGGCTACACCTTC	CSVEPQNYGYTF
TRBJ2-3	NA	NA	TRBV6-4	TGTGCCAGCAGTGTTGGGGGAAAGCGCACAGATACGCAGTATTTT	CASSVGGKRTDTQYF
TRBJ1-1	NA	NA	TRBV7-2	TGTGCCAGCAGCCGCACCGTACACAGGGCTGGGCCGAACACTGAAGCTTTCTTT	CASSRTVHRAGPNTEAFF
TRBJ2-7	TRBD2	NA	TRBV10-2	TGCGCCGCGGGACTAAACTACGAGCAGTACTTC	CAAGLNYEQYF
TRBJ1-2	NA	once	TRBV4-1	TGCGCCAGCAGCCCCCCTACCCGACAGTTCTATGGCTACACCTTC	CASSPPTRQFYGYTF
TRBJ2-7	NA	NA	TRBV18	TGTGCCAGCTCACCGACAGACCGTAACTACGAGCAGTACTTC	CASSPTDRNYEQYF
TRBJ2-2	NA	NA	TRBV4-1	TGCGCCAGCAGACACATGACAGGACCCAACACCGGGGAGCTGTTTTTT	CASRHMTGPNTGELFF
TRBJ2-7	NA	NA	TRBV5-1	TGCGCCAGCAGCTTTGACGGGGGAAGCTCCTACGAGCAGTACTTC	CASSFDGGSSYEQYF
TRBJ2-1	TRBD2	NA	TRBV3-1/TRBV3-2	TGTGCCAGCAGCCAAATAGCGGGGGGGCTTAATGAGCAGTTCTTC	CASSQIAGGLNEQFF
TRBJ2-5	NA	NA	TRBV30	TGTGCCTGGAGTCGTAGACGGCAAGAGACCCAGTACTTC	CAWSRRRQETQYF
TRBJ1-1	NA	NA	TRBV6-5	TGTGCCAGCAAGGGGGGGGGAAAGGGGAACACTGAAGCTTTCTTT	CASKGGGKGNTEAFF
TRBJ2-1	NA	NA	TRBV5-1	TGCGCCAGCAGCTTGGGTCAGGGTAACAATGAGCAGTTCTTC	CASSLGQGNNEQFF
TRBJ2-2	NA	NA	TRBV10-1	TGCGCCAGCAGATCGGCCAGCGGGGAGCTGTTTTTT	CASRSASGELFF
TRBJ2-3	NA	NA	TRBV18	TGTGCCAGCTCACCCGAGACAGTTTATTCTAGCACAGATACGCAGTATTTT	CASSPETVYSSTDTQYF
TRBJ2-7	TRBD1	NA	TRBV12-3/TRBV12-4	TGTGCCAGCAGTTACACAGGGGGCCACGAGCAGTACTTC	CASSYTGGHEQYF
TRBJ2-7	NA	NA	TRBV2	TGTGCCAGCAGGCAACTCAGGGGGGGGCCCTACGAGCAGTACTTC	CASRQLRGGPYEQYF
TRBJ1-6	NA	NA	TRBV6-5	TGTGCCAGCAGATCGGACGGGAATAATTCACCCCTCCACTTT	CASRSDGNNSPLHF
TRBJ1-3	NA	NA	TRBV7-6	TGTGCCAGCAGCTTACGGGGAACTTACAGCTCTGGAAACACCATATATTTT	CASSLRGTYSSGNTIYF